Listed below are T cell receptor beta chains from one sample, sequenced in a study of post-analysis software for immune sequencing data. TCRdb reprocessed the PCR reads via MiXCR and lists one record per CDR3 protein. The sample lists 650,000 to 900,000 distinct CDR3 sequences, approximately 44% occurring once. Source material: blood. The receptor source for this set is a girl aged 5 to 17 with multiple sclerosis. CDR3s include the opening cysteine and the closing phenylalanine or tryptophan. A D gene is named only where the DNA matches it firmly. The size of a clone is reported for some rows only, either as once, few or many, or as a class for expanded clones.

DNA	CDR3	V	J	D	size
TGTGCGGGGAAGCCGGACGTGAACACTGAAGCTTTCTTT	CAGKPDVNTEAFF	TRBV6-2/TRBV6-3	TRBJ1-1	.	.
TGTGCCAGCAGTTTATGGGGAAGCCACCGCGAGCAGTACTTC	CASSLWGSHREQYF	TRBV12-3/TRBV12-4	TRBJ2-7	.	.
TGCAGTGCTAGAGATGCCCGGGACATCGAGCAGTACTTC	CSARDARDIEQYF	TRBV20-1	TRBJ2-7	.	.
TGTGCCAGCAGCTTTGTTTTAGGTAACAATGAGCAGTTCTTC	CASSFVLGNNEQFF	TRBV7-9	TRBJ2-1	.	.
TGTGCCAGCAGCTTAGTGGGAGGACTAGCGGGAGTAGAAGGCGAGCAGTACTTC	CASSLVGGLAGVEGEQYF	TRBV7-6	TRBJ2-7	TRBD2	.
TGCGCCAGCAGCTTGGGGGGAGGAGAGGCCAATGAGCAGTTCTTC	CASSLGGGEANEQFF	TRBV5-1	TRBJ2-1	.	.
TGTGCCAGCAGCTTATACTCCGATAATTCACCCCTCCACTTT	CASSLYSDNSPLHF	TRBV5-6	TRBJ1-6	.	.
TGTGCCACGGGGGGGAGGAAGGATGAGCGGTACTTC	CATGGRKDERYF	TRBV7-8	TRBJ2-7	TRBD2	few
TGCGCCAGCAGCCAGGGACTAGCGGCAAACTACGAGCAGTACTTC	CASSQGLAANYEQYF	TRBV4-1	TRBJ2-7	TRBD2	.
TGTGCCAGCACTCCGGGACAGGGACGTTACGAGCAGTACTTC	CASTPGQGRYEQYF	TRBV28	TRBJ2-7	TRBD1	.
TGTGCCAGCAGCCCGGAAGTCTACGAGCAGTACTTC	CASSPEVYEQYF	TRBV7-2	TRBJ2-7	.	.
TGCAGCGTGGGGGAGGGGGGCGGTCAGCCCCAGCATTTT	CSVGEGGGQPQHF	TRBV29-1	TRBJ1-5	.	.
TGTGCCAGCAGCTTCTTTGGGGCAGGAGGTGGTCCCCAAGAGACCCAGTACTTC	CASSFFGAGGGPQETQYF	TRBV7-9	TRBJ2-5	.	.
TGTGCCAGCAATAGACAGGGTCGTAGTCAGCCCCAGCATTTT	CASNRQGRSQPQHF	TRBV28	TRBJ1-5	TRBD1	.
TGCAGTGCTAGACGCACTAGCGGTTCCTGGGGAGATACGCAGTATTTT	CSARRTSGSWGDTQYF	TRBV20-1	TRBJ2-3	TRBD2	.
TGTGCCAGCAGGACCTCGGGACCCACAGATACGCAGTATTTT	CASRTSGPTDTQYF	TRBV28	TRBJ2-3	.	few
TGCGCCAGCAGCTTGGGTCGCCCCGGGGGCTCCTACGAGCAGTACTTC	CASSLGRPGGSYEQYF	TRBV5-1	TRBJ2-7	.	.
TGTGCCAGCAGCTCCCCGGGTAGCGGGAATCCCACAGATACGCAGTATTTT	CASSSPGSGNPTDTQYF	TRBV7-9	TRBJ2-3	TRBD2	.
TGCAGCGGGGTCAGGGGTCGAGGCAATCAGCCCCAGCATTTT	CSGVRGRGNQPQHF	TRBV20-1	TRBJ1-5	.	.
TGTGCCAGCAGCTCGCAAAATGGCGACCTCTACAATGAGCAGTTCTTC	CASSSQNGDLYNEQFF	TRBV7-8	TRBJ2-1	.	.
TGCAGCGTTGGACCAGAAGGAGCTTTCTTT	CSVGPEGAFF	TRBV29-1	TRBJ1-1	.	.
TGTGCCAGCGCTGACTGCACAGGGAGAGACTATGGCTACACCTTC	CASADCTGRDYGYTF	TRBV6-1	TRBJ1-2	.	.
TGTGCCAGCACCCGGGGCCCTTTTTTGGCTTTCTTT	CASTRGPFLAFF	TRBV28	TRBJ1-1	.	.
TGTGCCAGCAGCTTAGGAGGGGCGTACGCCAAAAACATTCAGTACTTC	CASSLGGAYAKNIQYF	TRBV7-8	TRBJ2-4	.	.
TGTGCCAGCAGCCAAGATGCAGACTCAACCGGGCGTCGGTATGGCTACACCTTC	CASSQDADSTGRRYGYTF	TRBV14	TRBJ1-2	.	.
TGTGCCAGCAGTTTATTTCAGGGACTAGCGGGAGGGTCCCCCTACGAGCAGTACTTC	CASSLFQGLAGGSPYEQYF	TRBV12-3/TRBV12-4	TRBJ2-7	TRBD2	few
TGTGCCAGCAGTCCTATAGCGGGAAAACACAATGAGCAGTTCTTC	CASSPIAGKHNEQFF	TRBV27	TRBJ2-1	TRBD2	few
TGTGCCAGCAGTGAAGGCAGGCTCTCCTATGGCTACACCTTC	CASSEGRLSYGYTF	TRBV25-1	TRBJ1-2	.	.
TGTGCCATCAGTGAGTCCCAGGGGCTCTTGGTCTACGAGCAGTACTTC	CAISESQGLLVYEQYF	TRBV10-3	TRBJ2-7	.	few
TGTGCCAGCAGCGCCAGTCCCCCCGAGCACAGGTCTGGGGCCAACGTCCTGACTTTC	CASSASPPEHRSGANVLTF	TRBV9	TRBJ2-6	.	few
TGTGCCAGCAGCTTTGTGGGAGAGGGCCAAGAGACCCAGTACTTC	CASSFVGEGQETQYF	TRBV7-9	TRBJ2-5	.	.
TGCAGTGCTAGCTTCGGGGGCGGCGGGGCTTACGAGCAGTACTTC	CSASFGGGGAYEQYF	TRBV20-1	TRBJ2-7	.	few
TGTGCCAGCAGTGAACTGCTAGCGCAACCGGGGGCAGATACGCAGTATTTT	CASSELLAQPGADTQYF	TRBV6-1	TRBJ2-3	.	few
TGTGCCAGCAGTCGCCGGGAGGGAGTTATCTACAATGAGCAGTTCTTC	CASSRREGVIYNEQFF	TRBV25-1	TRBJ2-1	TRBD2	few
TGCGCCAGCAAGGACGTACAGAGTAATGAAAAACTGTTTTTT	CASKDVQSNEKLFF	TRBV5-1	TRBJ1-4	.	few
TGTGCCAGCAGTTTAACCAGGGATAACTATGGCTACACCTTC	CASSLTRDNYGYTF	TRBV27	TRBJ1-2	.	.
TGTGCCAGCAGGTCCGTAGGGGGTTGGTATGGCTACACCTTC	CASRSVGGWYGYTF	TRBV12-3/TRBV12-4	TRBJ1-2	.	few
TGTGCCAGCAGCCGCCCCGGGACTAGGTCGGAGACCCAGTACTTC	CASSRPGTRSETQYF	TRBV7-9	TRBJ2-5	TRBD2	many